The rows below give T cell receptor beta chains drawn from one sample of a study of T cell changes during pregnancy in multiple sclerosis. Assay used: immunoSEQ multiplex PCR; TCRdb lists only in-frame clones, some missing. The data hold around 50,000 clones, with about 94% observed a single time. The sample consisted of CD8+ T cells from peripheral blood mononuclear cells, taken in the first trimester of pregnancy. These receptor sequences come from a female donor with multiple sclerosis, enrolled in a pregnancy study. Each CDR3 is given without its conserved first and last residue. A D gene is named only where the DNA matches it firmly.

D gene	V gene	J gene	CDR3 protein
.	TRBV27	TRBJ2-2	ASSTSQDYTGELF
.	TRBV29-1	TRBJ2-1	SVVDRYNEQF
.	TRBV6-6	TRBJ2-5	ASSGGLHQETQY
TRBD2	TRBV11-3	TRBJ2-1	ASSLRTSGSVVDNEQF
TRBD2	TRBV5-4	TRBJ2-5	ASSQGTSGREETQY
.	TRBV27	TRBJ1-4	ASSLGREGATNEKLF
TRBD2	TRBV7-9	TRBJ2-1	ASSLDSGPLSYNEQF
.	TRBV7-8	TRBJ2-5	ASSFYREVETQY
.	TRBV4-1	TRBJ2-7	ASSQLGDSYEQY
TRBD1	TRBV18	TRBJ1-2	ASSPKKGQGGFYGYT
.	TRBV7-2	TRBJ2-1	ASSSAGNEQF
.	TRBV5-1	TRBJ2-7	ASSADSTYEQY
TRBD1	TRBV9	TRBJ2-2	ASSVVGTGEELF
.	TRBV9	TRBJ1-1	ASATGLRNTEAF
.	TRBV4-2	TRBJ2-3	ASSQLVGSTDTQY
.	TRBV19	TRBJ2-2	ASSPSGYGGELF
TRBD1	TRBV19	TRBJ1-2	ASSILPGGNYGYT
TRBD2	TRBV27	TRBJ2-2	ASSPPRRDSGRAGELF
TRBD1	TRBV18	TRBJ2-7	ASSPRGRDFYEQY
.	TRBV4-3	TRBJ1-1	ASSAALLTVGTEAF
.	TRBV2	TRBJ1-1	ASSGGVNTEAF
TRBD2	TRBV27	TRBJ2-1	ASSLLRLADDNEQF
.	TRBV15	TRBJ2-7	ATSRDLGRPYEQY
TRBD1	TRBV11-2	TRBJ1-2	ASSLGWDSSANYGYT
TRBD2	TRBV19	TRBJ2-7	ASSPGLGGTYEQY
.	TRBV19	TRBJ1-1	ASRRGFSEAF